These 21 T cell receptor beta chains came from one sample sequenced in a study of cytomegalovirus exposure and HLA in healthy donors. It was with 60 Vbeta and 13 Jbeta primers that the PCR ran. This table comes from immunoSEQ multiplex PCR, and its TCRdb copy is limited to in-frame clones, with some not included. The sample holds about 150,000 clones, 70% to 80% seen once. Sequenced sample: PBMCs. The receptors shown here come from a man aged 40-50 years in good health and CMV-seronegative.

This chain uses TRBV5-1 with TRBJ2-5; a weak D match, TRBD1 (5 bases). V lost 1 base and J 4 bases, leaving 17 bases between the germline ends. The CDR3 has 16 amino acids. Germline V gene data show CDR1 as SGHRS and CDR2 as YFSETQ. CDR3 nucleotide sequence: TGCGCCAGCAGCTTGAAGGGGTCGCAAAGGGGAGAGACCCAGTACTTC. As protein: CASSLKGSQRGETQYF.

The gene calls are TRBV7-9 and TRBJ1-3; D is uncertain. V was shortened by 3 bases and J by 0 bases, with 9 bases between the two germline ends. The CDR3 is 15 residues long. Germline CDR1 and CDR2: SEHNR and FQNEAQ (reference sequence). This CDR3 reads CASSFSGSSGNTIYF. DNA of the CDR3: TGTGCCAGCAGCTTCTCAGGTAGCTCTGGAAACACCATATATTTT.

The chain joins TRBV5-6 to TRBJ2-1; 7 bases are a match to TRBD1. Unmatched junction bases numbered 11, after V lost 0 bases and J lost 2 bases. This CDR3 is built from 18 residues. Germline CDR1 SGHDT, CDR2 YYEEEE. CDR3 nucleotides: TGTGCCAGCAGCTTGGTGGCGGCAGGGGGTAGAACCTACAATGAGCAGTTCTTC. Its protein is CASSLVAAGGRTYNEQFF.

This clone has a handful of counts. The chain employs TRBV19 and TRBJ2-2; 7 nucleotides match TRBD2. The CDR3 totals 14 residues. CDR1 is LNHDA, CDR2 SQIVND, per germline (reference sequence). The trim removed 3 bases at V and 8 bases at J, leaving 6 bases unmatched. DNA for the CDR3: TGTGCCAGTAGTATGGCGGGAGTTCAGGGGGAGCTGTTTTTT. Protein sequence: CASSMAGVQGELFF.

There are a few counts of this clone. The V call is TRBV5-4, the J call TRBJ1-2; 9 positions agree with TRBD1. The germline V gene has CDR1 SGHNT and CDR2 YYREEE (reference sequence). Trimming cost V 2 bases and J 2 bases; bases outside gene matches: 1. This CDR3 region has 14 residues. The CDR3 is CASSFGTGNYGYTF. The CDR3, as DNA: TGTGCCAGCAGCTTTGGGACAGGGAACTATGGCTACACCTTC.

This clone was seen only a few times. The rearrangement joins TRBV2 to TRBJ2-7, with TRBD1 matching 9 bases. The germline gives CDR1 SNHLY, CDR2 FYNNEI. This CDR3 spans 15 amino acids. Trimming removed 3 bases from V and 3 bases from J; junction bases left unmatched: 6. In DNA form, the CDR3 reads TGTGCCAGCAGTGATCCAGACAGGGGGAGCTACGAGCAGTACTTC. This codes for CASSDPDRGSYEQYF.

The chain employs TRBV5-6 and TRBJ2-7, with a possible D match to TRBD1 (5 bases). Germline V gene data show CDR1 as SGHDT and CDR2 as YYEEEE. This CDR3 has 14 amino acids. V was pared by 0 bases and J by 2 bases, with 9 bases between. CDR3 in amino acids: CASSLGQTTYEQYF. CDR3 coding DNA: TGTGCCAGCAGCTTGGGACAGACCACCTACGAGCAGTACTTC.

The chain employs TRBV7-3 and TRBJ2-2, with D possibly being TRBD2 (5 bases). This CDR3 has 15 residues. The V gene's germline CDR1 is SGHTA and CDR2 FQGTGA. Trimming left V 1 base short and J 6 bases short, with 12 bases between. The CDR3 DNA sequence: TGTGCCAGCAGCTTAAGTTTTCTGGGAGCCGGGGAGCTGTTTTTT. Protein sequence: CASSLSFLGAGELFF.

CDR3 sequence (DNA): TGTGCCTGGGGCGGGGGTTACACAGATACGCAGTATTTT. Its translation is CAWGGGYTDTQYF. V and J are TRBV30 and TRBJ2-3; 7 bases are a match to TRBD2. Germline V gives CDR1 GTSNPN, CDR2 SVGIG (reference sequence). This CDR3 is built from 13 residues. Germline trimming cut 5 bases from V and 2 bases from J; bases unmatched to any gene: 4.

This chain links TRBV28 with TRBJ2-7, with D possibly being TRBD1 (6 bases). Trimming pared 4 bases from V and 2 bases from J, leaving 12 bases between. Germline-derived CDR1 and CDR2 are MDHEN and SYDVKM. The CDR3 runs to 14 residues. The CDR3 sequence: CASSYGQRTYEQYF. The CDR3 DNA follows: TGTGCCAGCAGTTACGGACAGCGAACCTACGAGCAGTACTTC. The full variable domain, in which reference TRBV28 and TRBJ2-7 provide the parts outside the CDR3, is DVKVTQSSRYLVKRTGEKVFLECVQDMDHENMFWYRQDPGLGLRLIYFSYDVKMKEKGDIPEGYSVSREKKERFSLILESASTNQTSMYLCASSYGQRTYEQYFGPGTRLTVT.

Notes on this clone: Other DNA sequences in this specimen translate into the identical CDR3. V and J are TRBV29-1 and TRBJ2-7; D perhaps matches TRBD2 (5 bases). The CDR3 consists of 12 residues. Between the trimmed V and J ends, which lost 7 bases and 7 bases, there was a span of 17 bases. Looked up from germline, CDR1 is SQVTM and CDR2 is ANQGSEA. The CDR3 DNA sequence: TGCAGCGCTAAACTAGGAGCTACGGAGCAGTACTTC. This encodes CSAKLGATEQYF.

The J gene is TRBJ1-2, the V gene TRBV6-1; 7 positions match TRBD1. Losses at the gene ends were 3 bases for V and 7 bases for J; bases not matched to a gene: 11. The length of the CDR3 is 15 residues. The V gene's germline CDR1 is MNHNS and CDR2 SASEGT. CDR3 DNA sequence: TGTGCCAGCAGTGATTGTGAGGACAGGCTTTGTGGCTACACCTTC. Translating gives CASSDCEDRLCGYTF.

V is TRBV11-2 and J is TRBJ2-1; D remains ambiguous. The V end was cut by 5 bases, the J end by 0 bases, with 11 bases between. This CDR3 region has 15 residues. Germline-derived CDR1 and CDR2 are SGHAT and FQNNGV. The CDR3, as DNA: TGTGCCAGCAGCGCTAGTGTGAGCTCCTACAATGAGCAGTTCTTC. The encoded protein is CASSASVSSYNEQFF.

This chain links TRBV19 with TRBJ1-5, with D tentatively TRBD1 (6 bases). CDR1 is LNHDA and CDR2 is SQIVND in the germline V gene (reference sequence). The CDR3 spans 15 residues. The germline V and J ends were trimmed by 7 bases and 2 bases, with 15 bases remaining between them. Written as DNA, the CDR3 is TGTGCCAGTACCGGGCCGTACAGGGGCAATCAGCCCCAGCATTTT. Amino acid sequence: CASTGPYRGNQPQHF. Complete variable domain (other parts from reference TRBV19 and TRBJ1-5): DGGITQSPKYLFRKEGQNVTLSCEQNLNHDAMYWYRQDPGQGLRLIYYSQIVNDFQKGDIAEGYSVSREKKESFPLTVTSAQKNPTAFYLCASTGPYRGNQPQHFGDGTRLSIL.

This chain joins TRBV9 and TRBJ2-1; D may be TRBD1 (6 bases). The germline gives CDR1 SGDLS, CDR2 YYNGEE. Trimming left V 0 bases short and J 7 bases short, with 11 bases between. The CDR3 has 14 amino acids. The CDR3 spells CASSVGRGGNEQFF. As DNA, the CDR3 is TGTGCCAGCAGCGTAGGGAGAGGGGGTAATGAGCAGTTCTTC.

The chain combines TRBV28 with TRBJ2-5; 7 nucleotides match TRBD1. The DNA end lines up better with TRBJ2-7; the J call may be wrong. Germline V gene data show CDR1 as MDHEN and CDR2 as SYDVKM. This CDR3 has 14 residues. Here the CDR3 DNA reads TGTGCCAGCAAGCCGGCAGGGGGTTCGTACGAGCAGTACTTC. This codes for CASKPAGGSYEQYF.

CDR3 nucleotides: TGCAGTGCTAGAGGGGCGGGCGAGCAGTTCTTC. The encoded protein is CSARGAGEQFF. The rearrangement uses TRBV20-1 and TRBJ2-1; D is perhaps TRBD2 (5 bases). Germline loops: CDR1 DFQATT, CDR2 SNEGSKA (reference sequence). Deletions cut 1 base from V and 10 bases from J, with 8 bases between. This CDR3 is 11 amino acids long.

This chain joins TRBV29-1 and TRBJ2-7; D might be TRBD1 (6 bases). V lost 6 bases and J 3 bases, leaving 12 bases between the germline ends. The germline gives CDR1 SQVTM, CDR2 ANQGSEA. This CDR3 spans 12 amino acids. CDR3 region: CSVGTGYYEQYF. The CDR3 bases are TGCAGCGTGGGTACAGGGTACTACGAGCAGTACTTC.

The chain combines TRBV14 with TRBJ2-1; D is perhaps TRBD2 (5 bases). Trimming cost V 4 bases and J 0 bases, with 10 bases left between them. Per germline, CDR1 SGHDN and CDR2 FVKESK. This CDR3 is built from 15 residues. The CDR3 region has the DNA TGTGCCAGCAGCCGGTACCGGGACTCCTACAATGAGCAGTTCTTC. Protein product: CASSRYRDSYNEQFF. Drawing the rest from reference TRBV14 and TRBJ2-1, the complete variable domain is EAGVTQFPSHSVIEKGQTVTLRCDPISGHDNLYWYRRVMGKEIKFLLHFVKESKQDESGMPNNRFLAERTGGTYSTLKVQPAELEDSGVYFCASSRYRDSYNEQFFGPGTRLTVL.

The gene calls are TRBV4-1 and TRBJ1-5; unclear D gene. The CDR3 loop spans 15 amino acids. Germline V gene lookup returns CDR1 MGHRA and CDR2 YSYEKL. Trimming took 4 bases from V and 5 from J, leaving 15 bases between them. The CDR3 DNA is TGCGCCAGCAGCCCATTTTACAGTTACGATCAGCCCCAGCATTTT. Its protein is CASSPFYSYDQPQHF.

The chain employs TRBV6-1 and TRBJ1-1; D ambiguous. This CDR3 contains 16 residues. Between the trimmed V and J ends, which lost 4 bases and 3 bases, there was a span of 18 bases. Per germline, CDR1 MNHNS and CDR2 SASEGT. The CDR3 coding sequence is TGTGCCAGCAGTGGTTCTCCTTGGCGTGCGGACACTGAAGCTTTCTTT. This encodes CASSGSPWRADTEAFF.